Listed below are T cell receptor beta chains from one sample, sequenced in a study of blood T cell repertoires in COVID-19. Method: immunoSEQ multiplex PCR; TCRdb's copy keeps in-frame clones and lacks some. The top ten hold roughly a sixth of the sample, which has more than 100,000 clones, more than 85% seen once. Sequenced material: peripheral blood. Receptors originate from a man over 45 with active or convalescent COVID-19. CDR3s include the opening cysteine and the closing phenylalanine or tryptophan. A D gene is named only where the DNA matches it firmly. Size is omitted from some rows. Given values are once, few, many or a class for expanded clones.

D gene: -; clone size: -; J gene: TRBJ1-4; V gene: TRBV3-1/TRBV3-2; CDR3 length: 15; CDR3 protein: CASSPTQIKGKKLFF; CDR3 DNA: TGTGCCAGCAGCCCTACACAGATAAAGGGGAAAAAACTGTTTTTT
D gene: -; clone size: -; J gene: TRBJ2-3; V gene: TRBV28; CDR3 length: 14; CDR3 protein: CASSPGGLTDTQYF; CDR3 DNA: TGTGCCAGCAGTCCAGGGGGACTCACAGATACGCAGTATTTT
D gene: -; clone size: -; J gene: TRBJ2-2; V gene: TRBV6-5; CDR3 length: 15; CDR3 protein: CASPPPITGTGELFF; CDR3 DNA: TGTGCCAGCCCCCCGCCGATAACGGGCACCGGGGAGCTGTTTTTT
D gene: TRBD1; clone size: -; J gene: TRBJ1-2; V gene: TRBV3-1/TRBV3-2; CDR3 length: 14; CDR3 protein: CASSQLLGTGNYTF; CDR3 DNA: TGTGCCAGCAGCCAACTCCTAGGGACAGGGAACTACACCTTC
D gene: -; clone size: once; J gene: TRBJ1-5; V gene: TRBV6-6; CDR3 length: 15; CDR3 protein: CASSYEGGRYQPQHF; CDR3 DNA: TGTGCCAGCAGTTATGAGGGTGGGAGGTATCAGCCCCAGCATTTT
D gene: -; clone size: -; J gene: TRBJ1-6; V gene: TRBV9; CDR3 length: 12; CDR3 protein: CASSAENSPLHF; CDR3 DNA: TGTGCCAGCAGCGCCGAGAATTCACCCCTCCACTTT
D gene: -; clone size: -; J gene: TRBJ1-6; V gene: TRBV6-5; CDR3 length: 15; CDR3 protein: CATLTRLARVSPLHF; CDR3 DNA: TGTGCCACGTTGACCCGCCTTGCGAGGGTTTCACCCCTCCACTTT
D gene: TRBD2; clone size: once; J gene: TRBJ2-2; V gene: TRBV30; CDR3 length: 14; CDR3 protein: CAWTRGENTGELFF; CDR3 DNA: TGTGCCTGGACCCGGGGGGAGAACACCGGGGAGCTGTTTTTT
D gene: -; clone size: -; J gene: TRBJ2-3; V gene: TRBV5-5; CDR3 length: 19; CDR3 protein: CASSLADSGWGTSTDTQYF; CDR3 DNA: TGTGCCAGCAGCTTGGCCGATTCTGGGTGGGGGACTAGCACAGATACGCAGTATTTT
D gene: -; clone size: -; J gene: TRBJ2-3; V gene: TRBV6-4; CDR3 length: 14; CDR3 protein: CASSDSPGTDTQYF; CDR3 DNA: TGTGCCAGCAGTGACTCGCCAGGCACAGATACGCAGTATTTT
D gene: TRBD1; clone size: -; J gene: TRBJ1-5; V gene: TRBV28; CDR3 length: 20; CDR3 protein: CASSPRPGTGGLVGNQPQHF; CDR3 DNA: TGTGCCAGCAGTCCCCGGCCCGGGACAGGGGGACTAGTCGGCAATCAGCCCCAGCATTTT
D gene: TRBD1; clone size: -; J gene: TRBJ2-7; V gene: TRBV14; CDR3 length: 14; CDR3 protein: CASRRTGVRYEQYF; CDR3 DNA: TGTGCCAGCAGAAGGACAGGGGTCCGCTACGAGCAGTACTTC
D gene: -; clone size: -; J gene: TRBJ1-1; V gene: TRBV4-2; CDR3 length: 12; CDR3 protein: CASSPGGTEAFF; CDR3 DNA: TGTGCCAGCAGCCCGGGGGGCACTGAAGCTTTCTTT
D gene: -; clone size: -; J gene: TRBJ2-7; V gene: TRBV6-2/TRBV6-3; CDR3 length: 13; CDR3 protein: CASSYGADYEQYF; CDR3 DNA: TGTGCCAGCAGTTACGGGGCAGACTACGAGCAGTACTTC
D gene: -; clone size: -; J gene: TRBJ1-5; V gene: TRBV18; CDR3 length: 12; CDR3 protein: CASSRGNQPQHF; CDR3 DNA: TGTGCCAGCTCAAGGGGTAATCAGCCCCAGCATTTT
D gene: -; clone size: once; J gene: TRBJ2-1; V gene: TRBV12-5; CDR3 length: 13; CDR3 protein: CASGSVQDGEQFF; CDR3 DNA: TGTGCTAGTGGATCTGTACAGGACGGTGAGCAGTTCTTC
D gene: -; clone size: -; J gene: TRBJ1-5; V gene: TRBV20-1; CDR3 length: 13; CDR3 protein: CSASGQIDQPQHF; CDR3 DNA: TGCAGTGCTAGTGGACAGATCGATCAGCCCCAGCATTTT
D gene: TRBD1; clone size: -; J gene: TRBJ1-1; V gene: TRBV27; CDR3 length: 14; CDR3 protein: CASSPRGRNTEAFF; CDR3 DNA: TGTGCCAGCAGTCCGAGGGGGCGGAACACTGAAGCTTTCTTT
D gene: -; clone size: -; J gene: TRBJ2-1; V gene: TRBV6-4; CDR3 length: 13; CDR3 protein: CASSVEAANEQFF; CDR3 DNA: TGTGCCAGCAGTGTGGAGGCAGCGAATGAGCAGTTCTTC
D gene: -; clone size: -; J gene: TRBJ1-1; V gene: TRBV10-3; CDR3 length: 12; CDR3 protein: CAISSSGREAFF; CDR3 DNA: TGTGCCATCTCCTCGAGTGGGAGGGAAGCTTTCTTT
D gene: -; clone size: -; J gene: TRBJ2-2; V gene: TRBV29-1; CDR3 length: 15; CDR3 protein: CSVKRDRGNTGELFF; CDR3 DNA: TGCAGCGTAAAAAGAGACAGAGGCAACACCGGGGAGCTGTTTTTT
D gene: TRBD1; clone size: -; J gene: TRBJ2-1; V gene: TRBV19; CDR3 length: 15; CDR3 protein: CASSLGQGVYNEQFF; CDR3 DNA: TGTGCCAGTAGCCTCGGACAGGGCGTCTACAATGAGCAGTTCTTC
D gene: TRBD1; clone size: -; J gene: TRBJ1-6; V gene: TRBV27; CDR3 length: 15; CDR3 protein: CASSLQGAVGSPLHF; CDR3 DNA: TGTGCCAGCAGTCTACAGGGGGCCGTTGGTTCACCCCTCCACTTT
D gene: -; clone size: -; J gene: TRBJ2-2; V gene: TRBV5-6; CDR3 length: 13; CDR3 protein: CASSRTVREELFF; CDR3 DNA: TGTGCCAGCAGCCGGACAGTTCGGGAGGAGCTGTTTTTT
D gene: -; clone size: -; J gene: TRBJ1-2; V gene: TRBV29-1; CDR3 length: 15; CDR3 protein: CSVEGGRAGRNGYTF; CDR3 DNA: TGCAGCGTTGAGGGCGGGAGGGCCGGTCGGAATGGCTACACCTTC
D gene: TRBD1; clone size: -; J gene: TRBJ1-4; V gene: TRBV28; CDR3 length: 14; CDR3 protein: CAEGQGGLGEKLFF; CDR3 DNA: TGTGCCGAGGGACAGGGGGGATTAGGGGAAAAACTGTTTTTT
D gene: -; clone size: -; J gene: TRBJ2-6; V gene: TRBV30; CDR3 length: 16; CDR3 protein: CAWTYLRGSGANVLTF; CDR3 DNA: TGTGCCTGGACCTACCTGAGGGGGTCTGGGGCCAACGTCCTGACTTTC
D gene: TRBD2; clone size: -; J gene: TRBJ2-5; V gene: TRBV3-1/TRBV3-2; CDR3 length: 16; CDR3 protein: CASSHRPSGAAETQYF; CDR3 DNA: TGTGCCAGCAGCCATCGGCCTAGCGGGGCGGCCGAGACCCAGTACTTC
D gene: TRBD1; clone size: -; J gene: TRBJ1-1; V gene: TRBV4-2; CDR3 length: 15; CDR3 protein: CASSQEVRTGSEAFF; CDR3 DNA: TGTGCCAGCAGCCAAGAAGTCCGGACAGGGTCTGAAGCTTTCTTT
D gene: -; clone size: once; J gene: TRBJ2-3; V gene: TRBV18; CDR3 length: 14; CDR3 protein: CASSPAQVTDTQYF; CDR3 DNA: TGTGCCAGCTCACCAGCGCAGGTCACAGATACGCAGTATTTT
D gene: -; clone size: -; J gene: TRBJ2-1; V gene: TRBV5-1; CDR3 length: 15; CDR3 protein: CASSLVSSRLNEQFF; CDR3 DNA: TGCGCCAGCAGCTTGGTGTCTAGCCGCCTTAATGAGCAGTTCTTC
D gene: TRBD2; clone size: -; J gene: TRBJ2-1; V gene: TRBV6-2/TRBV6-3; CDR3 length: 15; CDR3 protein: CASSYSLRGVVEQFF; CDR3 DNA: TGTGCCAGCAGTTACTCTTTGCGGGGGGTCGTTGAGCAGTTCTTC
D gene: -; clone size: -; J gene: TRBJ1-3; V gene: TRBV10-2; CDR3 length: 14; CDR3 protein: CASSVPGSGNTIYF; CDR3 DNA: TGCGCCAGCAGTGTTCCAGGCTCTGGAAACACCATATATTTT
D gene: -; clone size: -; J gene: TRBJ2-7; V gene: TRBV11-2; CDR3 length: 17; CDR3 protein: CASSLDLVLRSSYEQYF; CDR3 DNA: TGTGCCAGCAGCTTAGACCTTGTACTAAGAAGCTCCTACGAGCAGTACTTC
D gene: -; clone size: -; J gene: TRBJ1-6; V gene: TRBV21-1; CDR3 length: 18; CDR3 protein: CASSSRTGGARKGSPLHF; CDR3 DNA: TGTGCCAGCAGCTCCCGGACAGGGGGCGCAAGGAAAGGATCACCCCTCCACTTT
D gene: TRBD1; clone size: -; J gene: TRBJ2-7; V gene: TRBV10-3; CDR3 length: 15; CDR3 protein: CAISIRDRGVFEQYF; CDR3 DNA: TGTGCCATCAGTATCCGGGACAGGGGCGTCTTCGAGCAGTACTTC
D gene: TRBD2; clone size: -; J gene: TRBJ2-7; V gene: TRBV9; CDR3 length: 14; CDR3 protein: CASSQTSGLREQYF; CDR3 DNA: TGTGCCAGCAGCCAGACTAGCGGGCTCCGTGAGCAGTACTTC
D gene: TRBD2; clone size: -; J gene: TRBJ2-2; V gene: TRBV7-2; CDR3 length: 17; CDR3 protein: CASSLGSQAGLGGELFF; CDR3 DNA: TGTGCCAGCAGCTTAGGGTCCCAAGCGGGGTTAGGCGGGGAGCTGTTTTTT
D gene: TRBD1; clone size: -; J gene: TRBJ1-3; V gene: TRBV29-1; CDR3 length: 13; CDR3 protein: CSALTGPGNTIYF; CDR3 DNA: TGCAGCGCACTGACAGGGCCTGGAAACACCATATATTTT
D gene: -; clone size: -; J gene: TRBJ2-2; V gene: TRBV29-1; CDR3 length: 14; CDR3 protein: CSVRGRTNTGELFF; CDR3 DNA: TGCAGCGTCAGGGGCAGGACGAACACCGGGGAGCTGTTTTTT
D gene: TRBD2; clone size: few; J gene: TRBJ2-5; V gene: TRBV19; CDR3 length: 16; CDR3 protein: CASSNPRGGMGETQYF; CDR3 DNA: TGTGCCAGTAGTAACCCTCGCGGGGGAATGGGAGAGACCCAGTACTTC
D gene: -; clone size: -; J gene: TRBJ1-5; V gene: TRBV18; CDR3 length: 16; CDR3 protein: CASSPTRINSNQPQHF; CDR3 DNA: TGTGCCAGCTCCCCCACGAGAATTAATAGCAATCAGCCCCAGCATTTT
D gene: -; clone size: once; J gene: TRBJ2-7; V gene: TRBV7-8; CDR3 length: 14; CDR3 protein: CASSGRRDPGEQYF; CDR3 DNA: TGTGCCAGCAGCGGAAGGAGGGACCCGGGGGAGCAGTACTTC
D gene: TRBD1; clone size: -; J gene: TRBJ2-7; V gene: TRBV14; CDR3 length: 14; CDR3 protein: CASLRTGSSYEQYF; CDR3 DNA: TGTGCCAGCCTTCGGACAGGGAGCTCCTACGAGCAGTACTTC
D gene: TRBD2; clone size: -; J gene: TRBJ2-3; V gene: TRBV2; CDR3 length: 15; CDR3 protein: CASSERASGTDTQYF; CDR3 DNA: TGTGCCAGCAGTGAGAGGGCTAGCGGTACAGATACGCAGTATTTT
D gene: -; clone size: -; J gene: TRBJ2-7; V gene: TRBV7-9; CDR3 length: 13; CDR3 protein: CASSLGAGNEQYF; CDR3 DNA: TGTGCCAGCAGCTTAGGGGCCGGGAACGAGCAGTACTTC
D gene: TRBD1; clone size: -; J gene: TRBJ2-3; V gene: TRBV9; CDR3 length: 19; CDR3 protein: CASSAERGKAGTDPDTQYF; CDR3 DNA: TGTGCCAGCAGCGCGGAAAGAGGGAAGGCCGGGACAGACCCCGATACGCAGTATTTT
D gene: TRBD1; clone size: -; J gene: TRBJ1-1; V gene: TRBV29-1; CDR3 length: 13; CDR3 protein: CSVGTGLNTEAFF; CDR3 DNA: TGCAGCGTGGGGACAGGGCTGAACACTGAAGCTTTCTTT